This TCR beta chain is from a study of T-cell reconstitution after alpha-beta-depleted transplantation in children. Notes on the study in general: The main origin of T-cell counts and diversity one year after transplant was newly produced T cells. Several hundred rapidly expanded clones from non-depleted graft cells reportedly supplied alpha-beta T cells about two months post-transplant. After transplant, high TCRbeta diversity at day 60 in some patients arose from surviving recipient T cells and thymic progenitors.

This clonotype was seen many times. No antigen is known for it. At one of its ends the junction is not consistent with the germline gene, which may arise from a read error. Germline assignment: CDR1 KGHSH and CDR2 LQKENI. This CDR3 comprises 12 residues. Preparing the TCRbeta library involved the use of unique molecular identifiers. TCRdb used MiXCR to reprocess the PCR reads, holding one entry per CDR3 protein. This sample has about 870,000 distinct CDR3 sequences; around 15% occur once, and the top ten carry roughly 5%. The material was PBMCs, mostly from graft donor cells, obtained 360 days after TCRalphabeta/CD19-depleted stem cell transplant. The source of this sequence is a male patient younger than 18 who had a stem cell transplant for acute lymphoblastic leukemia, so the T cells may come from the graft donor. This chain connects TRBV18 to TRBJ2-7; D gene uncertain. The CDR3 nucleotides read TGCGCCAGCAGCCCGGCACCCTACGAGCAGTACTTC. This sequence encodes CASSPAPYEQYF.